These T cell receptor beta chains were read from a single sample in a study of early T cells in non-severe SARS-CoV-2 infection. MiXCR was run by TCRdb on the 5' RACE reads, yielding one entry per CDR3 protein. The sample has about 50,000 distinct CDR3 sequences, less than 10% seen once. Sample: whole blood, taken at baseline. The receptors were sampled from an adult who was a healthcare worker with PCR-confirmed SARS-CoV-2 infection or an uninfected control (not recorded which). CDR3s include the opening cysteine and the closing phenylalanine or tryptophan. The order of the fields is D gene, V gene, clone size, J gene, CDR3 protein, CDR3 DNA. A D gene is named only where the DNA matches it firmly. The size field is filled for only some rows; it gives once, few, many or a size class.

>TRBD1|TRBV14|many|TRBJ1-1
CASSRDRGTGSIGTEAFF
TGTGCCAGCAGCCGGGACCGGGGGACAGGGAGCATTGGGACTGAAGCTTTCTTT
>.|TRBV12-3/TRBV12-4|few|TRBJ2-3
CASRLDLLTQYF
TGTGCCAGCAGACTGGACTTGCTTACGCAGTATTTT
>TRBD1|TRBV5-1|few|TRBJ1-4
CASSPDRGLVNEKLFF
TGCGCCAGCAGCCCGGACAGGGGGCTGGTTAATGAAAAACTGTTTTTT
>.|TRBV20-1|.|TRBJ2-1
CSAPTLEHYPNEQFF
TGCAGTGCACCGACCCTGGAACATTACCCCAATGAGCAGTTCTTC
>.|TRBV28|.|TRBJ2-3
CASQLGGSTDTQYF
TGTGCCAGTCAACTAGGGGGTAGCACAGATACGCAGTATTTT
>.|TRBV20-1|.|TRBJ1-2
CSARGGGVNYGYTF
TGCAGTGCTAGAGGAGGGGGAGTAAACTATGGCTACACCTTC
>.|TRBV20-1|few|TRBJ2-2
CSARDPRGPGTGELFF
TGCAGTGCTAGAGACCCCCGAGGGCCGGGCACCGGGGAGCTGTTTTTT
>.|TRBV18|.|TRBJ1-1
CASSPGGRESTEAFF
TGTGCCAGCTCACCAGGTGGCAGGGAATCTACTGAAGCTTTCTTT
>TRBD2|TRBV5-6|medium-sized|TRBJ2-1
CATERGAGEDNEQFF
TGTGCCACCGAGCGGGGGGCGGGAGAGGACAATGAGCAGTTCTTC
>TRBD2|TRBV20-1|few|TRBJ2-3
CSARILVGAGEQYF
TGCAGTGCTCGAATCCTCGTAGGGGCGGGGGAGCAGTATTTT
>TRBD1|TRBV12-3/TRBV12-4|.|TRBJ1-1
CASSFEGQRAFF
TGTGCCAGCAGTTTCGAGGGACAGCGAGCTTTCTTT
>.|TRBV7-2|many|TRBJ1-6
CASSLPGVINSPLHF
TGTGCCAGCAGCCTACCCGGCGTAATCAATTCACCCCTCCACTTT
>.|TRBV6-6|.|TRBJ1-1
CASRKGSDTEAFF
TGTGCCAGCAGGAAGGGTAGTGACACTGAAGCTTTCTTT
>.|TRBV5-5|many|TRBJ2-7
CASSAREISEQYF
TGTGCCAGCAGCGCCCGGGAGATAAGCGAGCAGTACTTC
>TRBD2|TRBV11-2|.|TRBJ2-3
CASSLTAGAHTDTQYF
TGTGCCAGCAGCTTGACAGCGGGGGCGCACACAGATACGCAGTATTTT
>.|TRBV20-1|.|TRBJ2-3
CSERESGTDTQYF
TGCAGTGAACGGGAGTCCGGAACAGATACGCAGTATTTT
>.|TRBV2|few|TRBJ1-1
CASRPMNTEAFF
TGTGCCAGCAGGCCAATGAACACTGAAGCTTTCTTT
>.|TRBV7-2|few|TRBJ2-6
CASSFSSRGGANVLTF
TGTGCCAGCAGCTTCTCCTCTCGGGGAGGGGCCAACGTCCTGACTTTC
>.|TRBV7-8|few|TRBJ1-1
CASSLTILTEAFF
TGTGCCAGCAGCTTGACCATACTCACTGAAGCTTTCTTT
>.|TRBV19|many|TRBJ2-5
CASSIRRRELETQYF
TGTGCCAGTAGTATACGCAGGAGGGAGTTGGAGACCCAGTACTTC
>TRBD2|TRBV6-6|medium-sized|TRBJ2-3
CASSRGGDINTQYF
TGTGCCAGCAGCCGGGGGGGCGATATAAATACGCAGTATTTT
>.|TRBV19|few|TRBJ2-3
CASSISSLVGDTQYF
TGTGCCAGTAGTATATCCAGCCTGGTTGGAGATACGCAGTATTTT
>.|TRBV19|.|TRBJ1-5
CASSISGYSNQPQHF
TGTGCCAGTAGTATTTCGGGATATAGCAATCAGCCCCAGCATTTT
>.|TRBV7-2|few|TRBJ2-5
CASSIEETQYF
TGTGCCAGCAGCATCGAAGAGACCCAGTACTTC
>TRBD1|TRBV7-3|many|TRBJ2-7
CASSLFGGQGFYEQYF
TGTGCCAGCAGCTTATTCGGCGGACAGGGCTTCTACGAGCAGTACTTC
>.|TRBV18|many|TRBJ1-1
CASSPQGLNTEAFF
TGTGCCAGCTCACCACAGGGGCTGAACACTGAAGCTTTCTTT
>TRBD1|TRBV7-2|few|TRBJ1-2
CASRRDRYNSDYGYTF
TGTGCCAGCAGGAGGGACAGATACAATTCCGACTATGGCTACACCTTC
>.|TRBV21-1|few|TRBJ2-5
CASSKEETQYF
TGTGCCAGCAGCAAAGAAGAGACCCAGTACTTC
>.|TRBV7-9|few|TRBJ1-1
CASTRYRDTEAFF
TGTGCCAGCACCCGATACAGGGACACTGAAGCTTTCTTT
>TRBD1|TRBV29-1|many|TRBJ2-7
CSVEGGQGRGSYEQYF
TGCAGCGTTGAAGGAGGACAGGGCCGAGGGTCCTACGAGCAGTACTTC
>.|TRBV11-2|many|TRBJ1-1
CASSWTENTEAFF
TGTGCCAGCAGCTGGACAGAGAACACTGAAGCTTTCTTT
>.|TRBV7-3|few|TRBJ2-1
CASSQSGEQFF
TGTGCCAGCAGCCAAAGTGGTGAGCAGTTCTTC
>TRBD1|TRBV7-2|few|TRBJ1-2
CASSNDRGQGYTF
TGTGCCAGCAGCAACGACAGGGGGCAAGGCTACACCTTC
>.|TRBV6-6|.|TRBJ2-5
CASSRGQREETQYF
TGTGCCAGCAGCCGAGGACAGAGAGAAGAGACCCAGTACTTC
>TRBD2|TRBV20-1|many|TRBJ2-7
CSAISGTSGDYEQYF
TGCAGTGCCATTAGCGGAACTAGCGGTGACTACGAGCAGTACTTC
>.|TRBV7-2|many|TRBJ1-2
CASSLDGREGDGYTF
TGTGCCAGCAGCTTAGATGGCAGGGAAGGGGATGGCTACACCTTC
>TRBD1|TRBV7-2|few|TRBJ2-3
CASSLVGTAQYF
TGTGCCAGCAGCTTAGTCGGGACAGCGCAGTATTTT
>TRBD2|TRBV11-2|few|TRBJ2-5
CASSLRFGLAADQETQYF
TGTGCCAGCAGCTTAAGATTCGGACTAGCAGCAGACCAAGAGACCCAGTACTTC
>TRBD1|TRBV6-5|medium-sized|TRBJ1-6
CASRPDRGQNNSPLHF
TGTGCCAGCAGACCCGACAGGGGGCAAAATAATTCACCCCTCCACTTT
>TRBD1|TRBV3-1|few|TRBJ1-2
CASSVRQGDYGYTF
TGTGCCAGCAGCGTCAGACAGGGCGACTATGGCTACACCTTC
>.|TRBV5-1|.|TRBJ2-3
CASSLGGRANTDTQYF
TGCGCCAGCAGCTTGGGAGGCAGGGCGAACACAGATACGCAGTATTTT
>.|TRBV10-1|.|TRBJ2-3
CASSESGTSTDTQYF
TGCGCCAGCAGTGAGTCCGGTACTAGCACAGATACGCAGTATTTT
>.|TRBV18|many|TRBJ1-6
CASSEDSNSPLHF
TGTGCCAGCTCAGAGGACAGCAATTCACCCCTCCACTTT
>.|TRBV7-9|.|TRBJ2-2
CASSLVTTFVSNPTGELFF
TGTGCCAGCAGCTTAGTTACAACTTTCGTGTCTAATCCCACCGGGGAGCTGTTTTTT
>TRBD1|TRBV2|few|TRBJ1-4
CASSTMTGGVEKLFF
TGTGCCAGCAGTACAATGACAGGGGGCGTTGAAAAACTGTTTTTT
>.|TRBV30|.|TRBJ2-1
CAWSFVLVNEQFF
.
>TRBD1|TRBV30|few|TRBJ1-2
CAWIPPGTGGYGYTF
TGTGCCTGGATACCTCCCGGGACAGGGGGCTATGGCTACACCTTC